This section outlines one T cell receptor beta chain sequence together with its context. Its cognate antigen is unknown. The record originates from a study of CD8 T cells in ankylosing spondylitis. Study-wide points: A number of the motif variants had already been described in reactive arthritis synovial fluid and blood. In ankylosing spondylitis patients, matched synovial fluid reportedly showed significant enrichment of disease-linked clones. Researchers report that disease-linked clones proved CD8+ and relatively rare in peripheral blood. A TCR beta motif of under ten highly homologous variants appeared characteristic of ankylosing spondylitis blood.

The germline V gene encodes CDR1 DFQATT and CDR2 SNEGSKA (reference sequence). V shed 6 bases and J 2 bases; nucleotides not matched to a gene: 15. The CDR3 contains 17 residues. With molecular barcodes, quantitative 5'-RACE was used to make the TCR beta libraries. TCRdb processed the 5' RACE reads anew with MiXCR; each CDR3 protein has one entry. Found here are approximately 550,000 distinct CDR3 sequences, roughly 13% of them singletons; the top ten hold under 7.5%. The sequencing sample was made of blood, either unsorted or a sorted T cell fraction (not recorded which). The TCR comes from a male donor with ankylosing spondylitis. The V and J genes are TRBV20-1 and TRBJ2-5, with 10 bases identical to TRBD2. CDR3 coding DNA: TGCAGTGCCACACCCGGGCTAGCGGGGGCTACACAAGAGACCCAGTACTTC. As protein: CSATPGLAGATQETQYF.